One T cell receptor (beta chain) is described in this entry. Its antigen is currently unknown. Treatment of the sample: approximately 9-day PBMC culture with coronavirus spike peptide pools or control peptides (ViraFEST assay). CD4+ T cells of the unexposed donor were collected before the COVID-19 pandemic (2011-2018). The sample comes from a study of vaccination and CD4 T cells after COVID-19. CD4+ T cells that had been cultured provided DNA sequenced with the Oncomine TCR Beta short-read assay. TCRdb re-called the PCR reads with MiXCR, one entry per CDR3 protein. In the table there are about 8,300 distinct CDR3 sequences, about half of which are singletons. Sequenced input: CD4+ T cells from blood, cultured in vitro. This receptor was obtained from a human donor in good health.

The CDR3 DNA reads as TGTGCCAGCAGCTCGGGACTCAACTTGGGCTACACCTTC. Translation gives CASSSGLNLGYTF. This chain uses TRBV5-4 with TRBJ1-2; D possibly corresponds to TRBD1 (5 bases). V was trimmed by 3 bases and J by 8 bases, leaving 14 bases between them. Looked up from germline, CDR1 is SGHNT and CDR2 is YYREEE (reference sequence). The CDR3 contains 13 residues.